The present entry profiles one T cell receptor (beta chain) with its context. The data belong to a study of T cell changes during pregnancy in multiple sclerosis. The V end lost 0 bases, the J end lost 9 bases, and 12 bases lay between the germline ends. This CDR3 comprises 13 residues. Per the germline V gene, CDR1 is GTSNPN and CDR2 is SVGIG (reference sequence). The method was immunoSEQ multiplex PCR; TCRdb's version includes in-frame clones alone and lacks a portion of them. The table records over 55,000 clones, approximately 92% of them present only once. The J gene is TRBJ2-1, the V gene TRBV30; D is possibly TRBD1 (6 bases). The source of this sequence is a female donor in good health, enrolled as a control in a pregnancy study. Sample: CD8+ T cells from peripheral blood mononuclear cells, taken in the third trimester of pregnancy. CDR3 loop: CAWSVQSGAEQFF. CDR3 nucleotide sequence: TGTGCCTGGAGTGTACAGTCAGGGGCTGAGCAGTTCTTC.